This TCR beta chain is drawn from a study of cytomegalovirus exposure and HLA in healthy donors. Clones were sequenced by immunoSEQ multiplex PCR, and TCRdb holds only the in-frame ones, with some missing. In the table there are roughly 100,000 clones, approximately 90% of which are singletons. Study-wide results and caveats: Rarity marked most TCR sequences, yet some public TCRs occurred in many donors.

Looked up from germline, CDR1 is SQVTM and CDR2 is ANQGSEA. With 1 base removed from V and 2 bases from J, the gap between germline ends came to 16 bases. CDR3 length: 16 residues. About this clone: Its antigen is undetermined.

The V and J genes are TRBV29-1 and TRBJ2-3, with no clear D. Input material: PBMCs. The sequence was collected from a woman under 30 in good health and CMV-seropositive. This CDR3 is CSVEGATYDSTDTQYF. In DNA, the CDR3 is TGCAGCGTTGAAGGGGCCACATACGATTCCACAGATACGCAGTATTTT.